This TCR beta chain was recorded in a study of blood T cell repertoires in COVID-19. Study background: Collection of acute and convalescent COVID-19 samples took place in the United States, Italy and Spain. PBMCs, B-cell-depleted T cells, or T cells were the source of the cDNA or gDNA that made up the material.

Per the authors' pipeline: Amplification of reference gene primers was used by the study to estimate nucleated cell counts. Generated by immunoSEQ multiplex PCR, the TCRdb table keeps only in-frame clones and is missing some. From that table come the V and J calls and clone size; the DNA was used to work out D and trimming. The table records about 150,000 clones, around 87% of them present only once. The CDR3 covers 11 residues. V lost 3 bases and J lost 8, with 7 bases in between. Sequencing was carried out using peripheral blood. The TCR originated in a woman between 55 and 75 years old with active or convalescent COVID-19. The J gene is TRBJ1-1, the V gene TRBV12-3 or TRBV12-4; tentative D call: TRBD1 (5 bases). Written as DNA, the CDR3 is TGTGCCAGCAGTTTTGACAGAGAAGCTTTCTTT. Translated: CASSFDREAFF.